The next 28 T cell receptor beta chains were all read from a single sample in a study of blood T cell repertoires in COVID-19. Clones were sequenced by immunoSEQ multiplex PCR, and TCRdb holds only the in-frame ones, with some missing. This table holds about 39,000 clones, approximately 90% found once. Sequencing used peripheral blood. The receptors stem from a man aged 45-65 years with active COVID-19.

This clone was picked up one time. This chain connects TRBV5-1 to TRBJ1-2; TRBD1 is a possible D gene (5 bases). The V end was cut by 0 bases, the J end by 6 bases, with 12 bases between. CDR3 length equals 14 residues. Germline V gives CDR1 SGHRS, CDR2 YFSETQ. This chain's CDR3 is CASSLDSGRDGYTF. CDR3 in DNA: TGCGCCAGCAGCTTGGATTCAGGGAGGGATGGCTACACCTTC. The complete variable domain, with remaining parts taken from reference TRBV5-1 and TRBJ1-2, reads KAGVTQTPRYLIKTRGQQVTLSCSPISGHRSVSWYQQTPGQGLQFLFEYFSETQRNKGNFPGRFSGRQFSNSRSEMNVSTLELGDSALYLCASSLDSGRDGYTFGSGTRLTVV.

The sample holds a few counts of this clone. This chain links TRBV7-9 with TRBJ1-2; weak D call: TRBD1 (6 bases). The CDR3 length is 13 residues. Germline CDR1 reads SEHNR; CDR2 reads FQNEAQ (reference sequence). V was cut by 5 bases and J by 2 bases, with 9 bases left in between. The CDR3 nucleotides are TGTGCCAGCAGCCGAACAGGGAACTATGGCTACACCTTC. Its protein product is CASSRTGNYGYTF.

This clone was recorded once. The V and J genes are TRBV5-4 and TRBJ1-2; maybe TRBD1 (6 bases). CDR1 SGHNT and CDR2 YYREEE come from the germline V gene (reference sequence). The CDR3 loop spans 15 amino acids. Trimming stripped 5 bases from V and 6 bases from J, with 20 bases between. The DNA for the CDR3 is TGTGCCAGCAGGTATACCCTTACAGGGCTGGATGGCTACACCTTC. Residues: CASRYTLTGLDGYTF.

This clone was picked up a small number of times. The rearrangement links TRBV5-6 to TRBJ1-2, with TRBD1 as a possible D gene (5 bases). The germline CDR1 and CDR2 sequences are SGHDT and YYEEEE. CDR3 length equals 13 residues. Trimming cost V 4 bases and J 3 bases, with 10 bases left between them. This CDR3 reads CASSQGGYYGYTF. CDR3 in DNA: TGTGCCAGCAGCCAGGGAGGGTACTATGGCTACACCTTC.

The chain links TRBV30 to TRBJ1-5, with TRBD1 identical over 7 bases. The CDR3 is 17 amino acids. The V gene end was trimmed by 5 bases and the J gene end by 0 bases; junction bases not matched to a gene: 13. Germline CDR1 and CDR2: GTSNPN and SVGIG (reference sequence). The CDR3 loop reads CAWSRGQLLYSNQPQHF. CDR3 DNA: TGTGCCTGGTCGAGGGGACAGCTCCTATATAGCAATCAGCCCCAGCATTTT.

The J gene is TRBJ1-2, the V gene TRBV7-8; TRBD1 is a possible D gene (5 bases). Trimming left V 5 bases short and J 0 bases short, with 7 bases between. The CDR3 sequence is 13 residues long. Germline CDR1 SGHVS, CDR2 FQNEAQ. The CDR3 region is CASSLTANYGYTF. The CDR3 bases are TGTGCCAGCAGCCTGACAGCTAACTATGGCTACACCTTC. Combining the CDR3 with reference TRBV7-8 and TRBJ1-2 gives the whole variable domain GAGVSQSPRYKVAKRGQDVALRCDPISGHVSLFWYQQALGQGPEFLTYFQNEAQLDKSGLPSDRFFAERPEGSVSTLKIQRTQQEDSAVYLCASSLTANYGYTFGSGTRLTVV.

CDR3 in amino acids: CASSQRTNLAGELFF. The CDR3 DNA follows: TGTGCCAGCTCTCAACGCACGAACTTAGCCGGGGAGCTGTTTTTT. The rearrangement links TRBV18 to TRBJ2-2; D unresolved. The germline V gene encodes CDR1 KGHSH and CDR2 LQKENI. This CDR3 region has 15 residues. Trimming shortened V by 6 bases and J by 6 bases, and 17 bases separated the two germline ends.

The V and J genes are TRBV5-1 and TRBJ2-7, with D perhaps matching TRBD2 (6 bases). The germline V gene encodes CDR1 SGHRS and CDR2 YFSETQ. This CDR3 has 14 residues. The ends were cut back, 4 bases at V and 5 bases at J, with 16 bases in the middle. CDR3 in DNA: TGCGCCAGCAGCGCGGGACCCTCAAAAGACGAGCAGTACTTC. The encoded protein is CASSAGPSKDEQYF.

This clone has just one count. J is TRBJ2-1 and V is TRBV6-6; D is possibly TRBD2 (5 bases). Germline CDR1 and CDR2: MNHNY and SVGAGI (reference sequence). V lost 8 bases to trimming and J lost 2 bases, with 19 bases between them. The CDR3 has 16 residues. DNA of the CDR3: TGTGCCAGCTTCCGCCTCGGAGGCTCCGCCTACAATGAGCAGTTCTTC. This encodes CASFRLGGSAYNEQFF.

This clone was recorded a few times. The chain is built from TRBV3-1 (or the pseudogene TRBV3-2) and TRBJ2-4, with 16 nucleotides matching TRBD2. CDR1 and CDR2 (germline): LGHDT, YNNKEL (reference sequence). The CDR3 length is 18 residues. With V trimmed by 4 bases and J by 0 bases, 3 bases remained unmatched. In nucleotides, the CDR3 is TGTGCCAGCAGCCGCGGGACTAGCGGGGGGGTAGCCAAAAACATTCAGTACTTC. Amino acid sequence: CASSRGTSGGVAKNIQYF.

V and J are TRBV29-1 and TRBJ1-2, with 10 bases fitting TRBD1. The CDR3 consists of 13 residues. The ends lost 2 bases at V and 8 bases at J; junction bases unmatched: 5. Per the germline V gene, CDR1 is SQVTM and CDR2 is ANQGSEA. CDR3 protein: CSVETGQGPGYTF. The CDR3 DNA follows: TGCAGCGTTGAAACGGGACAGGGGCCAGGCTACACCTTC. The entire variable domain, with the rest obtained from reference TRBV29-1 and TRBJ1-2, is as follows: SAVISQKPSRDICQRGTSLTIQCQVDSQVTMMFWYRQQPGQSLTLIATANQGSEATYESGFVIDKFPISRPNLTFSTLTVSNMSPEDSSIYLCSVETGQGPGYTFGSGTRLTVV.

The gene calls are TRBV29-1 and TRBJ1-5; the match to TRBD1 covers 10 bases. CDR1 and CDR2 (germline): SQVTM, ANQGSEA. The length of the CDR3 is 13 residues. After removal of 6 bases from V and 4 bases from J, the junction contained 3 bases not matched to a gene. CDR3 sequence: CSVAGQGNQPQHF. CDR3 DNA sequence: TGCAGCGTCGCGGGACAGGGGAATCAGCCCCAGCATTTT.

This clone was seen a few times. This rearrangement joins TRBV2 to TRBJ1-2; D ambiguous. CDR1 and CDR2 (germline): SNHLY, FYNNEI. The CDR3 spans 13 residues. V lost 4 bases and J lost 5, with 11 bases in between. The CDR3 region has the DNA TGTGCCAGCAGTGTTAGTAGGGAGTATGGCTACACCTTC. Amino acid sequence: CASSVSREYGYTF.

The CDR3 DNA reads TGTGCCAGCAGTGAATCGGGGGGTTTTGGAAACACCATATATTTT. Translating gives CASSESGGFGNTIYF. The rearrangement uses TRBV2 and TRBJ1-3, with D maybe TRBD1 (5 bases). Germline lookup yields CDR1 SNHLY and CDR2 FYNNEI. This CDR3 region has 15 residues. V gave up 2 bases and J gave up 3 bases, with 11 bases separating them.

This clone was observed once. The chain has TRBV5-5 and TRBJ1-1, with 7 bases lining up with TRBD1. Germline lookup yields CDR1 SGHKS and CDR2 YYEKEE (reference sequence). After removal of 0 bases from V and 6 bases from J, the junction contained 2 bases not matched to a gene. This CDR3 comprises 13 residues. The CDR3 DNA is TGTGCCAGCAGCTTGGACAGGGGACCTGAAGCTTTCTTT. It encodes CASSLDRGPEAFF.

The chain is built from TRBV4-2 and TRBJ1-5; tentative D call: TRBD1 (6 bases). Germline values: CDR1 LGHNA, CDR2 YNFKEQ. V lost 0 bases to trimming and J lost 5 bases, with 17 bases between them. The CDR3 sequence is 17 residues long. In DNA form, the CDR3 reads TGTGCCAGCAGCCAAGAAGTCGGCAGGACAGAATATCAGCCCCAGCATTTT. This codes for CASSQEVGRTEYQPQHF.

The genes are TRBV2 and TRBJ2-7, with 8 bases fitting TRBD1. J gave up 3 bases and V 8 bases, and 3 bases lay outside the gene matches. Germline V lookup: CDR1 SNHLY, CDR2 FYNNEI. The CDR3 has 12 amino acids. For the CDR3, the DNA is TGTGCCAGCTCGGGACAGGACTACGAGCAGTACTTC. Protein sequence: CASSGQDYEQYF.

This clone has a single count. CDR3 region: CASSVDRGDSPLHF. Written as DNA, the CDR3 is TGTGCCAGCAGCGTAGACAGGGGAGATTCACCCCTCCACTTT. The rearrangement joins TRBV9 to TRBJ1-6; 7 bases fit TRBD1. CDR3 length: 14 amino acids. CDR1 and CDR2 from the germline V gene are SGDLS and YYNGEE. With 0 bases clipped from V and 8 bases from J, the junction kept 2 bases outside the gene matches.

This chain connects TRBV7-9 to TRBJ2-7, with TRBD1 matching over 11 bases. This CDR3 has 17 residues. Germline-derived CDR1 and CDR2 are SEHNR and FQNEAQ (reference sequence). V was pared by 4 bases and J by 4 bases, with 12 bases of the junction left unmatched. CDR3 sequence: CASSSYPGTGGLYEQYF. The CDR3 DNA is TGTGCCAGCAGCTCGTATCCCGGGACAGGGGGATTGTACGAGCAGTACTTC. Complete variable domain (other parts from reference TRBV7-9 and TRBJ2-7): DTGVSQNPRHKITKRGQNVTFRCDPISEHNRLYWYRQTLGQGPEFLTYFQNEAQLEKSRLLSDRFSAERPKGSFSTLEIQRTEQGDSAMYLCASSSYPGTGGLYEQYFGPGTRLTVT.

The gene calls are TRBV5-1 and TRBJ1-1, with a tentative D call TRBD1 (5 bases). Germline loops: CDR1 SGHRS, CDR2 YFSETQ. Trimming took 7 bases from V and 3 from J, leaving 13 bases between them. This CDR3 comprises 13 residues. The CDR3 coding sequence is TGCGCCAGCTCCCATGGGGGGTACACTGAAGCTTTCTTT. The encoded protein is CASSHGGYTEAFF.

The genes are TRBV6-6 and TRBJ2-7; 9 nucleotides match TRBD1. The CDR3 totals 15 residues. The J segment lost 3 bases and the V segment lost 5 bases, leaving 8 bases of the junction unmatched. Germline V gives CDR1 MNHNY, CDR2 SVGAGI (reference sequence). The CDR3 is CASSQGQGSNYEQYF. CDR3 nucleotides: TGTGCCAGCAGTCAGGGACAGGGATCGAACTACGAGCAGTACTTC.

The chain uses TRBV13 and TRBJ1-2, with TRBD1 matching over 7 bases. The germline gives CDR1 PRHDT, CDR2 FYEKMQ (reference sequence). The CDR3 consists of 14 residues. V gave up 4 bases and J gave up 3 bases; unmatched junction bases: 5. CDR3 sequence reads: CASSSRQGDYGYTF. The CDR3 region has the DNA TGTGCCAGCAGCTCCCGACAGGGAGACTATGGCTACACCTTC.

The sample holds one count of this clone. The chain uses TRBV5-4 and TRBJ2-1, with 11 nucleotides matching TRBD2. CDR1 and CDR2 (germline): SGHNT, YYREEE (reference sequence). J was trimmed by 5 bases and V by 2 bases; bases with no gene match: 3. The CDR3 has 15 amino acids. The CDR3 sequence: CASSLTSGRDNEQFF. The CDR3 DNA reads TGTGCCAGCAGCTTAACTAGCGGGAGAGACAATGAGCAGTTCTTC.

The V call is TRBV5-1, the J call TRBJ1-1, with D perhaps TRBD1 (6 bases). Germline V gene sequence: CDR1 SGHRS, CDR2 YFSETQ. V was cut by 2 bases and J by 9 bases, with 11 bases left in between. The CDR3 sequence is 12 residues long. The CDR3 DNA reads TGCGCCAGCAGCTTTTCAGGGGACCAAGCTTTCTTT. Amino acids: CASSFSGDQAFF.

The V call is TRBV7-9, the J call TRBJ2-2; the D is unclear. The V end lost 2 bases, the J end lost 5 bases, and 9 bases lay between the germline ends. CDR3 length equals 14 residues. The germline V gene encodes CDR1 SEHNR and CDR2 FQNEAQ (reference sequence). CDR3 loop: CASSLFETTGELFF. In DNA form, the CDR3 reads TGTGCCAGCAGCTTATTTGAGACTACCGGGGAGCTGTTTTTT.

The chain couples TRBV5-6 to TRBJ1-1; TRBD1 might be the D (6 bases). The CDR3 sequence is 14 residues long. V lost 7 bases and J 2 bases, leaving 15 bases between the germline ends. Looked up from germline, CDR1 is SGHDT and CDR2 is YYEEEE. This chain's CDR3 is CASRGTFPNTEAFF. DNA of the CDR3: TGTGCCAGCCGAGGGACATTCCCAAACACTGAAGCTTTCTTT.

This clone came up once. DNA for the CDR3: TGTGCCTGGAGTGTAGGCCTGGGACATCCCGAGCAGTACTTC. Translating gives CAWSVGLGHPEQYF. The V gene is TRBV30, the J gene TRBJ2-7, with D maybe TRBD1 (6 bases). V was clipped by 0 bases and J by 6 bases, with 15 bases between them. Germline CDR1 GTSNPN, CDR2 SVGIG (reference sequence). This CDR3 region has 14 residues.

The rearrangement links TRBV18 to TRBJ1-6, with 8 bases matching TRBD1. Trimming took 3 bases from V and 12 from J; bases not matched to a gene: 10. The germline V gene encodes CDR1 KGHSH and CDR2 LQKENI. This CDR3 region has 15 residues. The CDR3 loop reads CASSPPGGTGGPLHF. CDR3 nucleotides: TGTGCCAGCTCACCCCCAGGGGGCACAGGGGGACCCCTCCACTTT.